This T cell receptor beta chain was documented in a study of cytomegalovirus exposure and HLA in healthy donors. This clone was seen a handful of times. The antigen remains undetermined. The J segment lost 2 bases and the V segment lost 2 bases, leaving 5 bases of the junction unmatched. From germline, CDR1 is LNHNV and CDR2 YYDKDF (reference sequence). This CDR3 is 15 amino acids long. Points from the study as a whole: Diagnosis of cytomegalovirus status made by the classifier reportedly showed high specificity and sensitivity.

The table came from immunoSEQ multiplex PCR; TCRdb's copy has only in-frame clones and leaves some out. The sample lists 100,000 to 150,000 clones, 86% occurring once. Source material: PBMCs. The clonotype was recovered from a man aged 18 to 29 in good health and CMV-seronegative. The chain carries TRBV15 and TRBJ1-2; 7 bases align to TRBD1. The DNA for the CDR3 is TGTGCCACCAGCAGACGGACAGGAGAAAACTATGGCTACACCTTC. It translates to CATSRRTGENYGYTF.